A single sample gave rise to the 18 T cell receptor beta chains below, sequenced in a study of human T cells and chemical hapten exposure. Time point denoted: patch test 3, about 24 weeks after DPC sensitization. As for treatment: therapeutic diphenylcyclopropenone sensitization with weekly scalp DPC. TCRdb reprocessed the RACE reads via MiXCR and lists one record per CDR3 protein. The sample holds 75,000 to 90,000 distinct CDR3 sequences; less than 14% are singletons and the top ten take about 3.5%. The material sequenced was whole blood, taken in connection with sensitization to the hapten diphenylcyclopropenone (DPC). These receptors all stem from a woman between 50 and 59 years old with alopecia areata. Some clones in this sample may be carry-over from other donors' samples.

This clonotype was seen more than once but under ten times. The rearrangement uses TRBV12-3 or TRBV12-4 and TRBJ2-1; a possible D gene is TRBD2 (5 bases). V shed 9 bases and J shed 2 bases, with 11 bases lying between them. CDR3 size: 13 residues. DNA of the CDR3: TGTGCCAGTCAAGGGAGAACCTACAATGAGCAGTTCTTC. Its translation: CASQGRTYNEQFF.

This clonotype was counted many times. CDR3 sequence reads: CAISPVPAGGPETQYF. The CDR3 DNA sequence: TGTGCCATCAGTCCGGTTCCGGCGGGAGGCCCCGAGACCCAGTACTTC. This chain connects TRBV10-3 to TRBJ2-5, with 8 bases aligning to TRBD2. Germline V CDR1 and CDR2: ENHRY, SYGVKD. There are 16 residues in the CDR3. V lost 5 bases, J lost 5 bases, and 13 bases stayed unmatched.

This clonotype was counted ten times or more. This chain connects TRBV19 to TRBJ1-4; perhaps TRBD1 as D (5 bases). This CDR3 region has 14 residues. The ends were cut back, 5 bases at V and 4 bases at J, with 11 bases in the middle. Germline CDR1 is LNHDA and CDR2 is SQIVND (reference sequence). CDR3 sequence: CASSYGTGNEKLFF. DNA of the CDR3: TGTGCCAGTAGTTACGGGACGGGTAATGAAAAACTGTTTTTT.

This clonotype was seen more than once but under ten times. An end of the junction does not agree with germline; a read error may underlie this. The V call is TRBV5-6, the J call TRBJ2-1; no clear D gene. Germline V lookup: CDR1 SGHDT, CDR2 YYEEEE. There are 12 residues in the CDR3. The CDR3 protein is CASSVGMASGIF. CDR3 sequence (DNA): TGTGCCAGCAGCGTTGGTATGGCCAGTGGAATCTTC.

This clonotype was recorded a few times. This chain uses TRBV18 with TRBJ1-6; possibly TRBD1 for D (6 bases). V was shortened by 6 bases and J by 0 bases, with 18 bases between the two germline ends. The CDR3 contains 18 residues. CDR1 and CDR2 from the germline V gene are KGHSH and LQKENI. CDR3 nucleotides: TGTGCCAGCTCTCGATCGCCGGGGGCGAGCTCCTATAATTCACCCCTCCACTTT. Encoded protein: CASSRSPGASSYNSPLHF. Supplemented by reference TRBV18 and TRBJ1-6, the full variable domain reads NAGVMQNPRHLVRRRGQEARLRCSPMKGHSHVYWYRQLPEEGLKFMVYLQKENIIDESGMPKERFSAEFPKEGPSILRIQQVVRGDSAAYFCASSRSPGASSYNSPLHFGNGTRLTVT.

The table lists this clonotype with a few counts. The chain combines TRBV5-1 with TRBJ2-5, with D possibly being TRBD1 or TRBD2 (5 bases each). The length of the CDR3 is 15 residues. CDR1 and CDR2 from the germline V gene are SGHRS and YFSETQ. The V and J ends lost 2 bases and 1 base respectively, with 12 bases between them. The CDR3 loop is CASSLADKAQETQYF. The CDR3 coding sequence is TGCGCCAGCAGCTTAGCGGACAAGGCCCAAGAGACCCAGTACTTC.

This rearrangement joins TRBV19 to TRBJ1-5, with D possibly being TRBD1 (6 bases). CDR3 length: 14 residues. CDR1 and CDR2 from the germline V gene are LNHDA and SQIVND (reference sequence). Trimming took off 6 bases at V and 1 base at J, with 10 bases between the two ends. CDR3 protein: CASRNRESNQPQHF. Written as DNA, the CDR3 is TGTGCCAGTAGAAACAGGGAGAGCAATCAGCCCCAGCATTTT.

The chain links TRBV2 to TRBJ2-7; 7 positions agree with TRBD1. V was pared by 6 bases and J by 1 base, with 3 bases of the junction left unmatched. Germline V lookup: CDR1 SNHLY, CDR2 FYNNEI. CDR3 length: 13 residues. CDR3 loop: CASRWDSSYEQYF. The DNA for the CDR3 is TGTGCCAGCAGGTGGGACAGTTCCTACGAGCAGTACTTC.

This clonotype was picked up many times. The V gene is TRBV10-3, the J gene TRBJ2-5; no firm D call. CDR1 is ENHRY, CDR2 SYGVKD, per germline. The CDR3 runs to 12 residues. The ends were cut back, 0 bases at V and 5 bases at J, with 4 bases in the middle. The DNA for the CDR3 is TGTGCCATCAGTGAGTCGGCGGAGACCCAGTACTTC. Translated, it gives CAISESAETQYF.

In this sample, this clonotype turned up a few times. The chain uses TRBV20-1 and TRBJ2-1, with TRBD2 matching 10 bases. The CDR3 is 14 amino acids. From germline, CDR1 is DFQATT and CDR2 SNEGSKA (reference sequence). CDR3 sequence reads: CRAQAGGIRNEQFF. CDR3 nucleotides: TGCAGGGCTCAAGCGGGAGGGATAAGAAATGAGCAGTTCTTC.

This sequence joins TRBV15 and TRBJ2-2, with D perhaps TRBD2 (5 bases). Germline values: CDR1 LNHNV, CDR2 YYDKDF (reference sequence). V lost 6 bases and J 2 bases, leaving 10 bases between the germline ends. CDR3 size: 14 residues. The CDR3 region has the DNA TGTGCCACCAGGGCGAGCGGAAACACCGGGGAGCTGTTTTTT. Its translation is CATRASGNTGELFF.

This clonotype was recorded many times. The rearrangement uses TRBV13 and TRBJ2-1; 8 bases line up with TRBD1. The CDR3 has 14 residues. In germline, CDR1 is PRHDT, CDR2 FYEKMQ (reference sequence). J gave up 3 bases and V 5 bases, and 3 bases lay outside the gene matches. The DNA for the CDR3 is TGTGCCAGCAGCCCAGGGGGCGGCTACAATGAGCAGTTCTTC. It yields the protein CASSPGGGYNEQFF.

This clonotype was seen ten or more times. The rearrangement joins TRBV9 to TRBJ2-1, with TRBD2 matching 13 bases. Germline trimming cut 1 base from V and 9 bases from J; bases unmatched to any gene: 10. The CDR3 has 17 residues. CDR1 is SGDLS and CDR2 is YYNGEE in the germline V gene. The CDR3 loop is CASSVTPGTSGNREQFF. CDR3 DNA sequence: TGTGCCAGCAGCGTAACCCCTGGGACTAGCGGGAATCGTGAGCAGTTCTTC.

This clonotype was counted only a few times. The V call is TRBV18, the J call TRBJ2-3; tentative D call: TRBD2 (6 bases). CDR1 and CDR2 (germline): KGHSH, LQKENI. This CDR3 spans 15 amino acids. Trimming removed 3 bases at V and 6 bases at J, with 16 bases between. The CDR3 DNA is TGTGCCAGCTCACCCCGGGACTCAGGAAGGGATACGCAGTATTTT. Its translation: CASSPRDSGRDTQYF.

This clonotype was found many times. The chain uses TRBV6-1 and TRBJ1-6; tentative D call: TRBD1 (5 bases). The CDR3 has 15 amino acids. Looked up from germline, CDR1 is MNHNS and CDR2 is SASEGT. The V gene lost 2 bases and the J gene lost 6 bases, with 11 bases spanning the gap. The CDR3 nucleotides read TGTGCCAGCAGTGAACAGGCAGGGAGTAATTCACCCCTCCACTTT. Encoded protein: CASSEQAGSNSPLHF.

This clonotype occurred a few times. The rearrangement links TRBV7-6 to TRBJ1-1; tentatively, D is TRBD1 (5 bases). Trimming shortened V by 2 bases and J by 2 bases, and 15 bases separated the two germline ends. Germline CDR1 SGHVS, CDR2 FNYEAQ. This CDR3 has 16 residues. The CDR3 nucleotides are TGTGCCAGCAGCTTAACCAGGCGGGGCGTTAACACTGAAGCTTTCTTT. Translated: CASSLTRRGVNTEAFF.

The CDR3 DNA sequence: TGTGCCAGCAGCTTAGCGAATGTCAGGACCACCGGGGAGCTGTTTTTT. This translates into CASSLANVRTTGELFF. This sequence joins TRBV7-2 and TRBJ2-2, with D unresolved. Germline-derived CDR1 and CDR2 are SGHTA and FQGNSA. Trimming removed 0 bases from V and 4 bases from J, with 12 bases in between. The CDR3 runs 16 residues.

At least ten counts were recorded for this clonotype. The CDR3 region has the DNA TGTGCCAGCTCACCGATGGATACGCAGTATTTT. It encodes CASSPMDTQYF. V and J are TRBV18 and TRBJ2-3; D gene ambiguous. CDR3 length: 11 residues. The germline CDR1 and CDR2 sequences are KGHSH and LQKENI. The V and J ends lost 3 bases and 6 bases respectively, with 4 bases between them.